Below, one T cell receptor beta chain is given with its context. This specimen belongs to a study of shared clonotypes between healthy human individuals. Study overall: There were three CD4 naive, three CD4 memory, two CD8 naive and one CD8 memory plates per donor.

Each of the donors was a healthy adult who was HIV-negative and had not had a recent acute infection or vaccination. Among the donors, all were Caucasian adults who lived in Nashville, Tennessee. A CD45RA+ naive subset and a CD45RA-negative memory subset were split from CD4+ cells. The method was immunoSEQ multiplex PCR; TCRdb's version includes in-frame clones alone and lacks a portion of them. The sample includes around 1.5 million clones, around 98% of them seen just once. The CDR3 runs to 16 residues. The V gene's germline CDR1 is SEHNR and CDR2 FQNEAQ (reference sequence). V was trimmed by 5 bases and J by 0 bases, leaving 11 bases between them.

Input material: naive CD4+ T cells sorted from blood. This sample's subset: CD45RA+ positively selected. The V call is TRBV7-9, the J call TRBJ2-6; perhaps TRBD1 as D (5 bases). The TCR comes from a man aged 30 to 39 in good health. The CDR3, as DNA: TGTGCCAGCAGCACCTACAGGAGCTCTGGGGCCAACGTCCTGACTTTC. It translates to CASSTYRSSGANVLTF. The whole variable domain, filled in from reference TRBV7-9 and TRBJ2-6, reads DTGVSQNPRHKITKRGQNVTFRCDPISEHNRLYWYRQTLGQGPEFLTYFQNEAQLEKSRLLSDRFSAERPKGSFSTLEIQRTEQGDSAMYLCASSTYRSSGANVLTFGAGSRLTVL.